The 19 T cell receptor beta chains reported below all come from one sample, sequenced in a study of beta chain features in type 1 diabetes. Findings of the study overall: Type 1 diabetes patients showed a moderate but significant shortening of TCRB CDR3s in all four CD4+ subsets.

No antigen has been identified for these receptors. Expressed TCRB transcripts were sequenced because the entire RNA isolate underwent reverse transcription. Clones were read by immunoSEQ multiplex PCR, and TCRdb kept only the in-frame ones, dropping some. The sample holds about 740,000 clones, 13% seen once. The source material was naive CD4+ T cells from blood. These receptors were taken from a man aged 18 to 30 with type 1 diabetes.

The chain couples TRBV29-1 to TRBJ1-2, with D uncertain. With 3 bases removed from V and 7 bases from J, the gap between germline ends came to 6 bases. CDR3 length: 10 amino acids. Looked up from germline, CDR1 is SQVTM and CDR2 is ANQGSEA. The CDR3 loop is CSVDVGGYTF. The CDR3 DNA follows: TGCAGCGTTGACGTGGGTGGCTACACCTTC.

The chain uses TRBV29-1 and TRBJ2-3; D is undetermined. The V end lost 4 bases, the J end lost 1 base, and 6 bases lay between the germline ends. Germline assignment: CDR1 SQVTM and CDR2 ANQGSEA. This CDR3 has 12 residues. CDR3 protein: CSVVRGTDTQYF. CDR3 sequence (DNA): TGCAGCGTTGTCCGGGGCACAGATACGCAGTATTTT.

The rearrangement links TRBV6-5 to TRBJ1-5, with 7 bases fitting TRBD1. The CDR3 loop spans 16 amino acids. Trimming removed 2 bases from V and 0 bases from J; junction bases left unmatched: 4. The germline gives CDR1 MNHEY, CDR2 SVGAGI. The CDR3 nucleotides are TGTGCCAGCAGTTACCGGACAGGATCTAGCAATCAGCCCCAGCATTTT. It specifies CASSYRTGSSNQPQHF.

A few counts support this clone. The chain combines TRBV7-2 with TRBJ2-6, with D tentatively TRBD1 (6 bases). Germline CDR1 and CDR2: SGHTA and FQGNSA. Trimming took 0 bases from V and 0 from J, leaving 12 bases between them. The CDR3 totals 18 residues. CDR3 sequence reads: CASSLADRKSSGANVLTF. CDR3 bases: TGTGCCAGCAGCTTAGCCGACAGGAAAAGCTCTGGGGCCAACGTCCTGACTTTC.

J is TRBJ1-5 and V is TRBV10-3; TRBD1 is a possible D gene (5 bases). This CDR3 has 15 residues. V shed 3 bases and J shed 1 base, with 10 bases lying between them. Germline loops: CDR1 ENHRY, CDR2 SYGVKD. This CDR3 reads CAISESGPSNQPQHF. CDR3 nucleotide sequence: TGTGCCATCAGTGAATCAGGGCCCAGCAATCAGCCCCAGCATTTT.

This clone turned up a few times. The chain recombines TRBV30 with TRBJ1-1; perhaps TRBD1 as D (6 bases). CDR1 is GTSNPN and CDR2 is SVGIG in the germline V gene (reference sequence). This CDR3 is 14 amino acids long. The ends were cut back, 4 bases at V and 1 base at J, with 13 bases in the middle. CDR3 in DNA: TGTGCCTGGACCCTCGGGGGGCCGAACACTGAAGCTTTCTTT. Translation gives CAWTLGGPNTEAFF.

This clone appeared a few times. The chain uses TRBV30 and TRBJ2-2; D perhaps matches TRBD2 (6 bases). The CDR3 sequence is 16 residues long. The V gene's germline CDR1 is GTSNPN and CDR2 SVGIG (reference sequence). V was cut by 7 bases and J by 3 bases, with 21 bases left in between. Written as DNA, the CDR3 is TGTGCCTTCCCCATGGGCCGGGGCGGGGACACCGGGGAGCTGTTTTTT. Translated, it gives CAFPMGRGGDTGELFF. The full variable domain, completed using reference TRBV30 and TRBJ2-2, is SQTIHQWPATLVQPVGSPLSLECTVEGTSNPNLYWYRQAAGRGLQLLFYSVGIGQISSEVPQNLSASRPQDRQFILSSKKLLLSDSGFYLCAFPMGRGGDTGELFFGEGSRLTVL.

The V call is TRBV4-1, the J call TRBJ1-3, with a tentative D call TRBD1 (6 bases). With 0 bases removed from V and 2 bases from J, the gap between germline ends came to 8 bases. CDR1 MGHRA and CDR2 YSYEKL come from the germline V gene. CDR3 size: 15 residues. The CDR3 DNA sequence: TGCGCCAGCAGCCAAGATGAGGGGGCTGGAAACACCATATATTTT. Translation: CASSQDEGAGNTIYF.

The chain couples TRBV5-1 to TRBJ2-6, with D possibly TRBD2 on 7 matching bases. The V gene lost 3 bases and the J gene lost 2 bases, with 9 bases spanning the gap. Germline lookup yields CDR1 SGHRS and CDR2 YFSETQ. This CDR3 is 15 amino acids long. This chain's CDR3 is CASSSGGAGANVLTF. CDR3 in DNA: TGCGCCAGCAGCTCGGGGGGCGCTGGGGCCAACGTCCTGACTTTC.

This rearrangement joins TRBV18 to TRBJ1-6, with TRBD1 identical over 8 bases. The CDR3 totals 13 residues. Germline loops: CDR1 KGHSH, CDR2 LQKENI. After removal of 3 bases from V and 10 bases from J, the junction contained 2 bases not matched to a gene. Here the CDR3 DNA reads TGTGCCAGCTCACCGGACAGGGTCTCACCCCTCCACTTT. Encoded protein: CASSPDRVSPLHF.

The table lists this clone with a few counts. V and J are TRBV23-1 and TRBJ1-2, with a possible D match to TRBD1 (5 bases). TRBV23-1 is treated as an ORF (open reading frame) with a function not yet certain. V was cut by 0 bases and J by 5 bases, with 19 bases left in between. The CDR3 extends over 17 amino acids. This chain's CDR3 is CASSQSEVRAMGYGYTF. CDR3 sequence (DNA): TGCGCCAGCAGTCAATCAGAGGTCAGGGCCATGGGGTATGGCTACACCTTC.

This chain uses TRBV7-2 with TRBJ2-5; 12 bases are a match to TRBD2. The CDR3 length is 17 residues. Trimming took 4 bases from V and 4 from J; bases not matched to a gene: 10. Germline CDR1 and CDR2: SGHTA and FQGNSA. The CDR3 region is CASSWASGGAIGETQYF. Here the CDR3 DNA reads TGTGCCAGCAGCTGGGCTAGCGGGGGGGCCATAGGAGAGACCCAGTACTTC.

The chain is built from TRBV5-6 and TRBJ2-1; 10 bases line up with TRBD2. CDR1 SGHDT and CDR2 YYEEEE come from the germline V gene. The J segment lost 7 bases and the V segment lost 5 bases, leaving 9 bases of the junction unmatched. The CDR3 runs to 15 residues. CDR3 region: CASRPRGTSANEQFF. The CDR3 coding sequence is TGTGCCAGCAGACCGCGAGGGACTAGCGCAAATGAGCAGTTCTTC.

This clone has only a few counts. This chain uses TRBV6-1 with TRBJ1-1, with D maybe TRBD1 (6 bases). V was shortened by 5 bases and J by 6 bases, with 13 bases between the two germline ends. Germline loops: CDR1 MNHNS, CDR2 SASEGT. This CDR3 region has 13 residues. The DNA of the CDR3 is TGTGCCAGCAGTTTGACAGGAGAGGCTGAAGCTTTCTTT. Translating gives CASSLTGEAEAFF.

This clone was observed a few times. This sequence joins TRBV7-2 and TRBJ1-1; 9 nucleotides line up with TRBD1. The J segment lost 10 bases and the V segment lost 5 bases, leaving 8 bases of the junction unmatched. CDR1 and CDR2 (germline): SGHTA, FQGNSA. The CDR3 length is 13 residues. In nucleotides, the CDR3 is TGTGCCAGCAGCCCCGGACAGGGGAGACGAGCTTTCTTT. Encoded protein: CASSPGQGRRAFF.

V gene TRBV30 combines with J gene TRBJ1-2; D uncertain. The CDR3 has 11 residues. CDR1 is GTSNPN, CDR2 SVGIG, per germline (reference sequence). The V and J ends lost 5 bases and 8 bases respectively, with 12 bases between them. This chain's CDR3 is CAWLFVGGYTF. CDR3 nucleotides: TGTGCCTGGCTGTTCGTAGGGGGCTACACCTTC.

This clone was seen more than once but under ten times. The V call is TRBV28, the J call TRBJ1-1; D is unclear. The CDR3 spans 13 residues. The germline V gene has CDR1 MDHEN and CDR2 SYDVKM. Deletions cut 3 bases from V and 5 bases from J, with 10 bases between. CDR3 sequence: CASSFPQRTEAFF. The CDR3 DNA reads as TGTGCCAGCAGTTTCCCCCAAAGGACTGAAGCTTTCTTT. The full variable domain, its missing parts supplied by reference TRBV28 and TRBJ1-1, is DVKVTQSSRYLVKRTGEKVFLECVQDMDHENMFWYRQDPGLGLRLIYFSYDVKMKEKGDIPEGYSVSREKKERFSLILESASTNQTSMYLCASSFPQRTEAFFGQGTRLTVV.

The chain links TRBV18 to TRBJ2-5; unclear D gene. CDR1 is KGHSH, CDR2 LQKENI, per germline. This CDR3 region has 14 residues. Between the trimmed V and J ends, which lost 1 base and 5 bases, there was a span of 11 bases. CDR3 DNA: TGTGCCAGCTCACCACGGGCCGACGCGGAGACCCAGTACTTC. Amino acid sequence: CASSPRADAETQYF.

This clone has more than one count but fewer than ten. The CDR3 protein is CASRGLGEQFF. The DNA of the CDR3 is TGTGCCAGCAGAGGGCTTGGGGAGCAGTTCTTC. The V gene is TRBV5-8, the J gene TRBJ2-1; no clear D. CDR3 length equals 11 residues. In germline, CDR1 is SGHTS, CDR2 YDEGEE. V gave up 5 bases and J gave up 10 bases, with 10 bases separating them.